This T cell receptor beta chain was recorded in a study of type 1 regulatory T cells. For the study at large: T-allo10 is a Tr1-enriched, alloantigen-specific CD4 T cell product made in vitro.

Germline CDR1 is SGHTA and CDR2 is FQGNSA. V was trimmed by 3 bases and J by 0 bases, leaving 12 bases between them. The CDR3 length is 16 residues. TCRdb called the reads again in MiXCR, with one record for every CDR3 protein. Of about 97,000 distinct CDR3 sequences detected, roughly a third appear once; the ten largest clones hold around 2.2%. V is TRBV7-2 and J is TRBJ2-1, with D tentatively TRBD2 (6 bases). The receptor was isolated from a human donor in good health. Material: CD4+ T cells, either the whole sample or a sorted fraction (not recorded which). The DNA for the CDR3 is TGTGCCAGCAGCTTCAGAGCGGGTGCCTCCTACAATGAGCAGTTCTTC. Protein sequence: CASSFRAGASYNEQFF.